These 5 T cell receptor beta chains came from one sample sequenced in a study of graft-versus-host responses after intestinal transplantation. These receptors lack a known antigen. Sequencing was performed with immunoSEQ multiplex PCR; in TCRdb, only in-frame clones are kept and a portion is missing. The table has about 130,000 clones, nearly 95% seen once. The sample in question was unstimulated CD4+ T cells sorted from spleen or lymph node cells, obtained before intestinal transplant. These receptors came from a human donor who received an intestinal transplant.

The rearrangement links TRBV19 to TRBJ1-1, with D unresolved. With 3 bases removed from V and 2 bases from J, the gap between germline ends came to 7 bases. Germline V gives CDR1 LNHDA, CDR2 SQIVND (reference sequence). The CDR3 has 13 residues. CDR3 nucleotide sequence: TGTGCCAGTAGTATCTACAGAAACACTGAAGCTTTCTTT. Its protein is CASSIYRNTEAFF.

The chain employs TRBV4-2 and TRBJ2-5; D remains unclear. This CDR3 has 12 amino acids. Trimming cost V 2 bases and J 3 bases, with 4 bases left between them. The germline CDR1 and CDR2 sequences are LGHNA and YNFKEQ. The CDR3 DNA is TGTGCCAGCAGCCAACCTAAAGAGACCCAGTACTTC. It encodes CASSQPKETQYF.

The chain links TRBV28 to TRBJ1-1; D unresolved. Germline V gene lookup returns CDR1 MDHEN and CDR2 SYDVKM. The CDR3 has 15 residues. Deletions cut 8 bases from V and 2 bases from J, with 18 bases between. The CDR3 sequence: CASLMGSPVNTEAFF. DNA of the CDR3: TGTGCCAGCCTAATGGGTTCTCCCGTTAACACTGAAGCTTTCTTT.

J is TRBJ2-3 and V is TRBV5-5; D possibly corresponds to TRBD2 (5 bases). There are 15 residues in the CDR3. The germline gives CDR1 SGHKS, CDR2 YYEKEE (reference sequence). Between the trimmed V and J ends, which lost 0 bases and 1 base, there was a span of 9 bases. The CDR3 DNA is TGTGCCAGCAGCTTGGAGAGGGTTGGCACAGATACGCAGTATTTT. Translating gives CASSLERVGTDTQYF.

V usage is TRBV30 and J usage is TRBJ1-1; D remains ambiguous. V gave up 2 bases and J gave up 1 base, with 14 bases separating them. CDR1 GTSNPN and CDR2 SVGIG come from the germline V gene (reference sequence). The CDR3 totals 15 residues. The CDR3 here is CAWSPRFSGNTEAFF. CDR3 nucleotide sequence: TGTGCCTGGAGTCCGCGGTTCTCGGGGAACACTGAAGCTTTCTTT.